The 13 T cell receptor beta chains below all came from one sample that was sequenced in a study of blood T cells in healthy people across ages. Alongside a J-beta primer mix, a sample-barcoded 5' primer served in a second PCR lasting roughly 7 to 12 cycles. TCRdb reanalysed the 5' RACE reads using MiXCR and keeps one entry per CDR3 protein. The repertoire holds 750,000 to 950,000 distinct CDR3 sequences, 25% to 30% seen once, with 10% in the top ten. This sample also appeared in a second study, on T cells of mothers and their children.

The specimen was blood. These receptors were obtained from a woman in her thirties or forties in good health.

The rearrangement uses TRBV5-1 and TRBJ2-7; 8 bases map to TRBD1. V shed 3 bases, J shed 1 base, and the junction held 6 bases outside the gene matches. The length of the CDR3 is 15 residues. Germline CDR1 and CDR2: SGHRS and YFSETQ. The CDR3 region is CASSWGTGLSYEQYF. In DNA, the CDR3 is TGCGCCAGCAGCTGGGGGACAGGACTTTCCTACGAGCAGTACTTC.

This clonotype has a count of ten or more. A junction boundary mismatches the germline segment, possibly from a read error. V gene TRBV3-1 combines with J gene TRBJ2-7; 9 nucleotides agree with TRBD1. The length of the CDR3 is 14 residues. CDR1 is LGHDT, CDR2 YNNKEL, per germline (reference sequence). Here the CDR3 DNA reads TGCGCCAGCAGCCAAGGGACAGGGCCTTACGAGCAGTACTTC. As protein: CASSQGTGPYEQYF.

In its sample, this clonotype was seen a few times. The rearrangement joins TRBV20-1 to TRBJ1-2; no clear D gene. The CDR3 is 14 amino acids. V was pared by 1 base and J by 11 bases, with 20 bases between. Germline CDR1 DFQATT, CDR2 SNEGSKA (reference sequence). CDR3 nucleotide sequence: TGCAGTGCTAGAGCACCCCGGCTGATATTGGGTTACACCTTC. This sequence encodes CSARAPRLILGYTF.

This clonotype was seen only a few times. This chain connects TRBV6-2 or TRBV6-3 to TRBJ2-7; 7 bases agree with TRBD2. The CDR3 has 16 amino acids. The V gene's germline CDR1 is MNHEY and CDR2 SVGEGT. V was clipped by 6 bases and J by 7 bases; unmatched bases: 18. Here the CDR3 reads CASRDTRDWGLREQYF. The CDR3 DNA is TGTGCCAGCAGGGATACTCGGGACTGGGGACTACGGGAGCAGTACTTC.

In its sample, this clonotype was seen once. The J gene is TRBJ1-3, the V gene TRBV6-5; no definite D call. V shed 3 bases and J shed 4 bases, with 10 bases lying between them. The length of the CDR3 is 14 residues. Germline V CDR1 and CDR2: MNHEY, SVGAGI. CDR3 in amino acids: CASSYGGPGNTIYF. CDR3 DNA: TGTGCCAGCAGTTATGGTGGTCCGGGAAACACCATATATTTT.

Turning to this clonotype: At one end the junction does not follow the germline gene, possibly because of a read error. This chain links TRBV29-1 with TRBJ1-4; TRBD1 matches 10 bases. Per the germline V gene, CDR1 is SQVTM and CDR2 is ANQGSEA. CDR3 length equals 14 residues. The CDR3 spells CSVEGTGDNGELFF. The CDR3 bases are TGTAGCGTTGAAGGGACAGGGGACAATGGAGAACTGTTTTTT.

V and J are TRBV11-1 and TRBJ1-1; TRBD1 agrees at 7 bases. The V gene's germline CDR1 is SGHAT and CDR2 FQDESV (reference sequence). This CDR3 has 15 residues. The V segment lost 1 base and the J segment 1 base; nucleotides outside the gene matches: 3. The CDR3 region has the DNA TGTGCCAGCAGCTTAGGGCGGGACAGGAACACTGAAGCTTTCTTT. It specifies CASSLGRDRNTEAFF.

This chain joins TRBV5-6 and TRBJ1-5; D unresolved. Germline V gives CDR1 SGHDT, CDR2 YYEEEE. V lost 1 base, J lost 3 bases, and 8 bases lay in between. The CDR3 is made up of 14 amino acids. In nucleotides, the CDR3 is TGTGCCAGCAGCTTGCAGAGGGCCAATCAGCCCCAGCATTTT. Translation gives CASSLQRANQPQHF. Combining the CDR3 with reference TRBV5-6 and TRBJ1-5 gives the whole variable domain DAGVTQSPTHLIKTRGQQVTLRCSPKSGHDTVSWYQQALGQGPQFIFQYYEEEERQRGNFPDRFSGHQFPNYSSELNVNALLLGDSALYLCASSLQRANQPQHFGDGTRLSIL.

As to this clonotype: Since the CDR3 does not end with the conserved phenylalanine or tryptophan, this likely comes from a read error. The rearrangement joins TRBV9 to TRBJ1-1; D is unresolved. Germline CDR1 and CDR2: SGDLS and YYNGEE. There are 14 residues in the CDR3. V was trimmed by 2 bases and J by 3 bases, leaving 11 bases between them. CDR3 coding DNA: TGTGCCAGCAGCGTCACAGCTCACCACACTGAAGCTTTCGTT. Amino acids: CASSVTAHHTEAFV.

This rearrangement joins TRBV2 to TRBJ2-2; D is ambiguous. CDR3 length: 14 amino acids. Per germline, CDR1 SNHLY and CDR2 FYNNEI. Trimming took 11 bases from V and 0 from J, leaving 13 bases between them. The CDR3 region is CAGRTDSNTGELFF. CDR3 sequence (DNA): TGTGCCGGAAGGACGGATTCGAACACCGGGGAGCTGTTTTTT.

V gene TRBV14 combines with J gene TRBJ1-2; possibly TRBD1 for D (6 bases). The CDR3 covers 16 residues. Germline V lookup: CDR1 SGHDN, CDR2 FVKESK. Trimming left V 3 bases short and J 7 bases short, with 21 bases between. The CDR3 here is CASSHVPLGAGVGYTF. CDR3 in DNA: TGTGCCAGCAGCCATGTTCCCTTAGGAGCAGGGGTTGGCTACACCTTC.

There are a few counts of this clonotype. The chain uses TRBV7-8 and TRBJ1-5; possibly TRBD1 for D (5 bases). The CDR3 has 15 residues. Trimming took 2 bases from V and 3 from J, leaving 11 bases between them. Looked up from germline, CDR1 is SGHVS and CDR2 is FQNEAQ. CDR3 bases: TGTGCCAGCAGCTTAATAGACAGACTCAATCAGCCCCAGCATTTT. Encoded protein: CASSLIDRLNQPQHF.

This clonotype was seen a few times. The chain links TRBV7-9 to TRBJ2-3, with 7 bases identical to TRBD2. Per germline, CDR1 SEHNR and CDR2 FQNEAQ (reference sequence). V lost 6 bases and J lost 1; bases outside the gene matches: 7. This CDR3 has 15 amino acids. CDR3 residues: CASSPAGVGTDTQYF. Written as DNA, the CDR3 is TGTGCCAGCAGTCCCGCGGGGGTCGGCACAGATACGCAGTATTTT.